Described below is a single T cell receptor beta chain sequence and its context. Its antigen is unidentified. This sample was included in a study of T cell repertoires in cytomegalovirus infection. Whole-study context: As its CMV epitopes, the study selected recently identified HLA-C-restricted and well-studied HLA-B-restricted targets. It can be stated that public TCR beta signatures indicated CMV infection as well as a matching HLA type. General study findings and limits: Clonotypes of TCR beta that were HLA-C-restricted and CMV-specific dominated the ex vivo response.

TCRdb ran MiXCR on the reads and lists one entry per CDR3 protein. The data hold around 69,000 distinct CDR3 sequences, with about 20% observed a single time. Trimming cost V 6 bases and J 3 bases; bases outside gene matches: 8. Germline V lookup: CDR1 MNHEY, CDR2 SVGAGI. CDR3 length: 14 residues. The sequencing here drew on CD8+ T cells from cultured PBMCs, taken from culture after CMV antigen stimulation. This TCR was recovered from a human donor in good health (CMV status not recorded). Some clones in this sample may be carry-over from other donors' samples. This rearrangement joins TRBV6-5 to TRBJ2-7; 7 bases align to TRBD1. CDR3 residues: CASSSSGTDYEQYF. Written as DNA, the CDR3 is TGTGCCAGCAGCTCTTCCGGGACAGACTACGAGCAGTACTTC.